The next 8 T cell receptor beta chains were all read from a single sample in a study of cytomegalovirus exposure and HLA in healthy donors. Repertoires were generated with immunoSEQ multiplex PCR, while TCRdb's copy carries only in-frame clones and drops some. The table shows around 300,000 clones, with 85% to 90% occurring only once. The specimen sequenced was PBMCs. These receptors were collected from a woman under 30 in good health and CMV-seronegative.

In regard to this clone: A read error may account for a junction end that differs from germline. The rearrangement joins TRBV27 to TRBJ1-6, with 8 bases fitting TRBD1. CDR1 is MNHEY, CDR2 SMNVEV, per germline (reference sequence). The CDR3 consists of 16 residues. CDR3 DNA: TGTGCCAGCAGATTATCTGTGGCGGCAGGGGGCTCACCCCTCCACTTT. Translated, it gives CASRLSVAAGGSPLHF.

The gene calls are TRBV11-3 and TRBJ2-1, with D maybe TRBD2 (6 bases). The ends were cut back, 5 bases at V and 1 base at J, with 15 bases in the middle. Looked up from germline, CDR1 is SGHNT and CDR2 is YENEEA. The CDR3 spans 16 residues. This chain's CDR3 is CASSPRKLASYNEQFF. The CDR3 DNA follows: TGTGCCAGCAGCCCCAGAAAACTAGCTTCCTACAATGAGCAGTTCTTC.

As to this clone: Relative to the germline gene, one junction end is altered; a read error may explain this. The CDR3 reads CSAFGRHFWNF. In DNA form, the CDR3 reads TGCAGTGCCTTCGGGAGGCACTTCTGGAACTTC. V and J are TRBV20-1 and TRBJ2-7; 7 nucleotides line up with TRBD2. Germline-derived CDR1 and CDR2 are DFQATT and SNEGSKA (reference sequence). The CDR3 runs 11 residues.

This rearrangement joins TRBV10-3 to TRBJ2-2; 12 bases align to TRBD1. After removal of 11 bases from V and 4 bases from J, the junction contained 14 bases not matched to a gene. Germline values: CDR1 ENHRY, CDR2 SYGVKD. The CDR3 consists of 17 residues. CDR3 protein: CAAQPGQGALGTGELFF. CDR3 nucleotides: TGTGCCGCCCAACCGGGACAGGGGGCTCTTGGCACCGGGGAGCTGTTTTTT.

J is TRBJ1-5 and V is TRBV9; D gene unclear. The germline V gene has CDR1 SGDLS and CDR2 YYNGEE. This CDR3 has 13 amino acids. Trimming removed 4 bases at V and 2 bases at J, with 7 bases between. CDR3 protein: CASSPRGNQPQHF. Here the CDR3 DNA reads TGTGCCAGCAGCCCGCGGGGCAATCAGCCCCAGCATTTT.

The chain employs TRBV11-2 and TRBJ2-1; the match to TRBD2 covers 9 bases. The CDR3 is 14 amino acids. The germline V gene has CDR1 SGHAT and CDR2 FQNNGV. The junction had 12 bases not matched to a gene; V was cut back by 11 bases and J by 7 bases. The CDR3, as DNA: TGTGCCGGGAAGAGTAGCGGGAGCGGGAATGAGCAGTTCTTC. Amino acids: CAGKSSGSGNEQFF.

This clone was observed many times. The V call is TRBV6-5, the J call TRBJ2-7, with a possible D match to TRBD1 (6 bases). From germline, CDR1 is MNHEY and CDR2 SVGAGI. The germline V and J ends were trimmed by 0 bases and 1 base, with 10 bases remaining between them. The CDR3 sequence is 15 residues long. The CDR3 DNA sequence: TGTGCCAGCAGTTACTCGGCAGGGGAGTCCTACGAGCAGTACTTC. Protein product: CASSYSAGESYEQYF.

This chain links TRBV27 with TRBJ1-1, with TRBD1 identical over 7 bases. The germline gives CDR1 MNHEY, CDR2 SMNVEV (reference sequence). Losses at the gene ends were 4 bases for V and 1 base for J; bases not matched to a gene: 0. This CDR3 is built from 13 residues. CDR3 nucleotide sequence: TGTGCCAGCAGTTGGACAGGGAACACTGAAGCTTTCTTT. Amino acids: CASSWTGNTEAFF.